This TCR beta chain was identified in a study of T cells after yellow fever vaccination. Findings and limits, study-wide: Bulk-population clonotypes that are abundant could appear as contaminants in FACS-sorted repertoires.

There are many counts of this clonotype. The antigen remains undetermined. This CDR3 spans 15 amino acids. CDR1 and CDR2 (germline): SGHTA, FQGNSA. Deletions cut 5 bases from V and 6 bases from J, with 18 bases between. The study made its TCR cDNA through 5'RACE template switching. That step introduced a universal primer site along with UMIs. MiXCR, applied by TCRdb to the 5' RACE reads, yields one record per CDR3 protein. Of roughly 140,000 distinct CDR3 sequences listed, 7.7% are singletons. This clonotype originated in a man aged 25-40 years who received the YFV17D yellow fever vaccine. The chain recombines TRBV7-2 with TRBJ2-3; D is perhaps TRBD2 (6 bases). The sample here was CD4+ T cells sorted from PBMCs, taken 5 days after the yellow fever booster vaccination. The CDR3 DNA sequence: TGTGCCAGCAGCGGGGGACTGGGGGGTATGGATACGCAGTATTTT. Translating gives CASSGGLGGMDTQYF.